What follows are 8 T cell receptor beta chains derived from one specimen sequenced in a study of read filtering for tumor transcriptome and immune sequencing. The library was built from approximately 400 ng RNA with molecular barcoded adaptors for alpha/delta and beta/gamma chains. TCRdb reprocessed the reads with MiXCR, giving one entry per CDR3 protein. The table includes more than 35,000 distinct CDR3 sequences, approximately 12% detected once. Sequenced: a population of CD138-negative cells sorted from bone marrow. Source of these receptors: a donor aged 40 or over with multiple myeloma.

This clonotype is medium-sized by share. The chain recombines TRBV7-9 with TRBJ2-1; D gene uncertain. Trimming stripped 3 bases from V and 8 bases from J, with 5 bases between. Per the germline V gene, CDR1 is SEHNR and CDR2 is FQNEAQ (reference sequence). The CDR3 has 11 residues. CDR3 nucleotides: TGTGCCAGCAGCTTCCAGGATGAGCAGTTCTTC. Protein: CASSFQDEQFF.

The rearrangement uses TRBV11-2 and TRBJ1-1; no firm D call. This CDR3 is built from 14 residues. Germline V lookup: CDR1 SGHAT, CDR2 FQNNGV. V was trimmed by 4 bases and J by 6 bases, leaving 15 bases between them. The CDR3 sequence is CASSYGPPRAEAFF. CDR3 DNA sequence: TGTGCCAGCAGCTACGGGCCCCCGAGGGCTGAAGCTTTCTTT.

The sample holds many counts of this clonotype. The chain combines TRBV4-1 with TRBJ2-2; 10 bases match TRBD1. CDR1 is MGHRA, CDR2 YSYEKL, per germline. The CDR3 length is 17 residues. V lost 3 bases, J lost 5 bases, and 9 bases stayed unmatched. Here the CDR3 DNA reads TGCGCCAGCAGCCAGGGGAGACAGGGGGCGAGGACCGGGGAGCTGTTTTTT. This codes for CASSQGRQGARTGELFF.

This clonotype was observed a few times. Germline and junction disagree at one end, which may indicate a read error. The DNA of the CDR3 is TGTGCCAGCAGCTTAGATAGCGGCGGGGAGCAGTCCTTC. It specifies CASSLDSGGEQSF. V usage is TRBV5-4 and J usage is TRBJ2-1; D possibly corresponds to TRBD2 (6 bases). The germline gives CDR1 SGHNT, CDR2 YYREEE (reference sequence). The CDR3 is 13 amino acids.

This clonotype was observed many times. The CDR3 DNA follows: TGTGCCACCAGTGGGGGCCCGCACGATCAGCCCCAGCATTTT. Translating gives CATSGGPHDQPQHF. The V call is TRBV24-1, the J call TRBJ1-5; a weak D match, TRBD1 (5 bases). The germline CDR1 and CDR2 sequences are KGHDR and SFDVKD. This CDR3 has 14 amino acids. The ends were cut back, 5 bases at V and 5 bases at J, with 12 bases in the middle.

This clonotype has ten or more counts. The chain has TRBV20-1 and TRBJ2-2; possibly TRBD1 for D (6 bases). The germline V gene encodes CDR1 DFQATT and CDR2 SNEGSKA (reference sequence). Trimming removed 6 bases from V and 4 bases from J, with 18 bases in between. The CDR3 length is 15 residues. The CDR3 nucleotides are TGCAGTGCGAGGAAACAGGGTACGGCCACCGGGGAGCTGTTTTTT. Protein: CSARKQGTATGELFF.

As concerns this clonotype: Given the absence of the conserved phenylalanine or tryptophan at the CDR3 end, a read error is likely. This chain uses TRBV11-2 with TRBJ2-1; weak D call: TRBD1 (6 bases). Trimming stripped 8 bases from V and 2 bases from J, with 13 bases between. CDR3 length: 14 residues. Germline-derived CDR1 and CDR2 are SGHAT and FQNNGV. The CDR3 region is CASGLTGTYNEQFS. The DNA for the CDR3 is TGTGCCAGCGGCCTAACAGGGACCTACAATGAGCAGTTCTCC.

About this clonotype itself: A read error may be the cause here, since a much bigger clone is one base away. The chain couples TRBV28 to TRBJ1-2; D not resolved. The CDR3 is 12 residues long. V was trimmed by 2 bases and J by 4 bases, leaving 5 bases between them. Germline lookup yields CDR1 MDHEN and CDR2 SYDVKM. The CDR3 loop reads CASSLNGYGYTF. DNA of the CDR3: TGTGCCAGCAGTTTAAATGGCTATGGCTACACCTTC.